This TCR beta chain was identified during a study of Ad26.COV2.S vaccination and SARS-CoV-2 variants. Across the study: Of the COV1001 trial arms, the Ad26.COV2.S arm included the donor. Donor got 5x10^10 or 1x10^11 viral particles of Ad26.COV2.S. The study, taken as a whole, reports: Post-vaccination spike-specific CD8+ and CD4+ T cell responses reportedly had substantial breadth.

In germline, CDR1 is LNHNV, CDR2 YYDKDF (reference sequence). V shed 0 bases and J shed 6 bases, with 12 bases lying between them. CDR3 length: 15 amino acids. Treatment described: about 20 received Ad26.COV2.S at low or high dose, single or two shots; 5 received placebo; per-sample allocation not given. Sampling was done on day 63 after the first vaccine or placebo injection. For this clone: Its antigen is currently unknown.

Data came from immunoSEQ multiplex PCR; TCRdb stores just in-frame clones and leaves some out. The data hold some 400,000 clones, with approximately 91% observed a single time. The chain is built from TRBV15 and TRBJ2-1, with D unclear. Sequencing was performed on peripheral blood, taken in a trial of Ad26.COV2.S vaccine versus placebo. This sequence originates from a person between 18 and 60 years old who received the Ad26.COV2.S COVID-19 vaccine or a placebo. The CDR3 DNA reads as TGTGCCACCAGCAGAGATCGCCCAACTATCAATGAGCAGTTCTTC. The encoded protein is CATSRDRPTINEQFF.